Shown below are 5 T cell receptor beta chains from a single sample sequenced in a study of CD8 T cells in ankylosing spondylitis. MiXCR, run by TCRdb on the 5' RACE reads, gives a single entry per CDR3 protein. The data show about 39,000 distinct CDR3 sequences, 3% to 4% seen once. Source material: blood, either unsorted or a sorted T cell fraction (not recorded which). The receptors stem from a female donor with ankylosing spondylitis or in good health (not recorded which).

This clonotype was picked up many times. The chain joins TRBV9 to TRBJ2-1; D might be TRBD1 (6 bases). The CDR3 has 14 amino acids. Germline CDR1 reads SGDLS; CDR2 reads YYNGEE. Trimming stripped 2 bases from V and 5 bases from J, with 11 bases between. The CDR3 coding sequence is TGTGCCAGCAGCGTCGGGACACACGACAATGAGCAGTTCTTC. It yields the protein CASSVGTHDNEQFF.

This clonotype was counted a few times. The V call is TRBV9, the J call TRBJ1-3, with D possibly TRBD1 on 6 matching bases. In germline, CDR1 is SGDLS, CDR2 YYNGEE. This CDR3 contains 15 residues. Trimming left V 0 bases short and J 3 bases short, with 10 bases between. CDR3 nucleotide sequence: TGTGCCAGCAGCGTAGATGCAGGGGTTGGAAACACCATATATTTT. Translation: CASSVDAGVGNTIYF.

The chain employs TRBV9 and TRBJ2-4; tentatively, D is TRBD2 (5 bases). The CDR3 is made up of 12 amino acids. Germline values: CDR1 SGDLS, CDR2 YYNGEE. V was pared by 4 bases and J by 10 bases, with 12 bases between. The CDR3 sequence is CASSPPRGIQYF. The CDR3 region has the DNA TGTGCCAGCAGCCCTCCACGCGGGATTCAGTACTTC.

V gene TRBV9 combines with J gene TRBJ2-3; 10 bases are a match to TRBD1. Trimming at V came to 4 bases and at J to 5 bases, leaving 4 bases not matched to a gene. Looked up from germline, CDR1 is SGDLS and CDR2 is YYNGEE. The CDR3 totals 14 residues. CDR3 sequence (DNA): TGTGCCAGCAGCAAGACAGGGGGCCTAGATACGCAGTATTTT. Its translation is CASSKTGGLDTQYF.

This clonotype came up many times. The genes are TRBV9 and TRBJ1-3; no clear D. CDR3 size: 16 residues. V was clipped by 4 bases and J by 0 bases, with 14 bases between them. Germline loops: CDR1 SGDLS, CDR2 YYNGEE. For the CDR3, the DNA is TGTGCCAGCAGCCTCCGAGAGGGTCGCTCTGGAAACACCATATATTTT. This gives the protein CASSLREGRSGNTIYF.